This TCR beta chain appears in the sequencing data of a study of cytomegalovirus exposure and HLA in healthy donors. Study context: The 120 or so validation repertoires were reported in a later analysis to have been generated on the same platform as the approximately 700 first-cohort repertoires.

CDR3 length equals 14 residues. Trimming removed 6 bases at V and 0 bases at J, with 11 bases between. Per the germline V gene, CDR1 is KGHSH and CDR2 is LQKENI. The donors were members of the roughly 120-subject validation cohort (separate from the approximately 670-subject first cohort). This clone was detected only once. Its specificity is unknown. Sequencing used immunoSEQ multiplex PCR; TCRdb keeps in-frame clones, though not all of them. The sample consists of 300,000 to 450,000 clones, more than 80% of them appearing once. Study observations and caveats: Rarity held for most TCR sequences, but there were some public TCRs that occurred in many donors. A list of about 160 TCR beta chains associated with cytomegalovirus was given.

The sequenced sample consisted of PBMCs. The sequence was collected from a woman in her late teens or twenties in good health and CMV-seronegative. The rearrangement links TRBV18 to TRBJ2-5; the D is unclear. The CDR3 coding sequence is TGTGCCAGCTCTCAAGACAACAACCAAGAGACCCAGTACTTC. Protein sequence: CASSQDNNQETQYF.